The 29 T cell receptor beta chains reported below all come from one sample, sequenced in a study of cytomegalovirus exposure and HLA in healthy donors. PCR primers comprised 60 Vbeta and 13 Jbeta primers. Clones were read by immunoSEQ multiplex PCR, and TCRdb kept only the in-frame ones, dropping some. The table includes under 200,000 clones, about 80% detected once. The sequencing sample was made of PBMCs. Every receptor here comes from a woman aged 45-59 years in good health and CMV-seronegative.

The V gene is TRBV2, the J gene TRBJ2-1, with 8 bases that match TRBD2. CDR3 length: 13 residues. Losses at the gene ends were 6 bases for V and 6 bases for J; bases not matched to a gene: 4. The germline gives CDR1 SNHLY, CDR2 FYNNEI. The CDR3 region has the DNA TGTGCCAGCAGATTAGCGGGGCTCAATGAGCAGTTCTTC. It codes for CASRLAGLNEQFF.

Of note for this clone: At one end the junction does not follow the germline gene, possibly because of a read error. The chain has TRBV7-9 and TRBJ1-1; 9 nucleotides align to TRBD1. CDR1 and CDR2 from the germline V gene are SEHNR and FQNEAQ (reference sequence). The CDR3 is 17 amino acids. The CDR3 sequence is CSSSLAATGGMGTEAFF. The CDR3 DNA reads TGTTCCAGCAGCTTAGCCGCGACAGGGGGAATGGGCACTGAAGCTTTCTTT.

The chain recombines TRBV29-1 with TRBJ1-1; 7 bases are shared with TRBD1. J lost 1 base, V lost 3 bases, and 2 bases had no gene match. From germline, CDR1 is SQVTM and CDR2 ANQGSEA. The CDR3 is 13 amino acids. CDR3 sequence (DNA): TGCAGCGTTGAGGGACAGAAGAACACTGAAGCTTTCTTT. Translation gives CSVEGQKNTEAFF.

This clone was seen a handful of times. This chain uses TRBV20-1 with TRBJ2-4; TRBD1 might be the D (5 bases). V was pared by 4 bases and J by 13 bases, with 5 bases between. Germline V gives CDR1 DFQATT, CDR2 SNEGSKA (reference sequence). The CDR3 is 8 amino acids. The CDR3 loop reads CSAKGQYF. The CDR3 DNA reads TGCAGTGCTAAGGGGCAGTACTTC.

The chain joins TRBV29-1 to TRBJ2-1; 8 positions agree with TRBD2. This CDR3 is built from 12 residues. Germline values: CDR1 SQVTM, CDR2 ANQGSEA. V lost 4 bases and J lost 6; bases outside the gene matches: 2. For the CDR3, the DNA is TGCAGCGTTGTTGCGGGGGGCAATGAGCAGTTCTTC. It translates to CSVVAGGNEQFF.

The V gene is TRBV28, the J gene TRBJ1-1, with D tentatively TRBD1 (5 bases). V lost 6 bases to trimming and J lost 2 bases, with 13 bases between them. The CDR3 covers 14 residues. The germline gives CDR1 MDHEN, CDR2 SYDVKM. In DNA, the CDR3 is TGTGCCAGCAGGCTTCCCGACAGAAACACTGAAGCTTTCTTT. It specifies CASRLPDRNTEAFF.

This clone was recorded a few times. This rearrangement joins TRBV19 to TRBJ1-1; D uncertain. V dropped 8 bases and J dropped 10 bases, with 20 bases sitting between them. CDR3 size: 13 residues. CDR1 and CDR2 from the germline V gene are LNHDA and SQIVND (reference sequence). The CDR3 nucleotides are TGTGCCAGTGGACCTTCTAGTCCGGGGAGAGCTTTCTTT. Translation gives CASGPSSPGRAFF.

The V and J genes are TRBV19 and TRBJ2-5; 9 nucleotides agree with TRBD2. There are 15 residues in the CDR3. V lost 5 bases to trimming and J lost 5 bases; unmatched junction nucleotides: 9. Per germline, CDR1 LNHDA and CDR2 SQIVND (reference sequence). CDR3 region: CASSDGGRASETQYF. CDR3 nucleotide sequence: TGTGCCAGTAGTGATGGCGGGAGGGCCTCGGAGACCCAGTACTTC.

The chain has TRBV7-9 and TRBJ2-5; TRBD1 matches 7 bases. The J call is uncertain, as TRBJ2-7 better fits the DNA end. This CDR3 spans 15 amino acids. CDR1 is SEHNR, CDR2 FQNEAQ, per germline (reference sequence). The CDR3 loop is CASSLGTGDPYEQYF. The CDR3 DNA reads TGTGCCAGCAGCTTAGGTACAGGGGACCCCTACGAGCAGTACTTC.

V and J are TRBV7-2 and TRBJ2-4; the D gene is possibly TRBD2 (6 bases). Germline CDR1 and CDR2: SGHTA and FQGNSA. This CDR3 is 11 amino acids long. V lost 5 bases, J lost 8 bases, and 7 bases lay in between. CDR3 sequence: CASSRDYIQYF. The CDR3, as DNA: TGTGCCAGCAGCCGGGACTACATTCAGTACTTC.

The chain employs TRBV18 and TRBJ2-1; D may be TRBD1 (6 bases). Germline lookup yields CDR1 KGHSH and CDR2 LQKENI. The CDR3 length is 15 residues. Trimming took off 2 bases at V and 4 bases at J, with 12 bases between the two ends. The CDR3 is CASSPAGDIYNEQFF. The CDR3 bases are TGTGCCAGCTCACCAGCAGGGGATATTTACAATGAGCAGTTCTTC.

CDR3 protein: CASSVQIGGDTQYF. CDR3 coding DNA: TGTGCCAGCAGCGTACAGATAGGTGGTGATACGCAGTATTTT. This chain connects TRBV28 to TRBJ2-3; D is unclear. Deletions cut 6 bases from V and 6 bases from J, with 16 bases between. The CDR3 is 14 residues long. Per the germline V gene, CDR1 is MDHEN and CDR2 is SYDVKM.

The rearrangement joins TRBV7-2 to TRBJ2-2, with 10 bases lining up with TRBD1. V gave up 0 bases and J gave up 5 bases; unmatched junction bases: 3. Germline V gene sequence: CDR1 SGHTA, CDR2 FQGNSA. The CDR3 length is 16 residues. The CDR3 nucleotides read TGTGCCAGCAGCTTAGCTCGGACAGGGGGAACCGGGGAGCTGTTTTTT. Translation gives CASSLARTGGTGELFF.

This chain connects TRBV9 to TRBJ2-1, with D unresolved. V lost 1 base to trimming and J lost 5 bases, with 10 bases between them. The CDR3 length is 14 residues. Germline values: CDR1 SGDLS, CDR2 YYNGEE. CDR3: CASSVQAPDNEQFF. Written as DNA, the CDR3 is TGTGCCAGCAGCGTACAAGCACCCGACAATGAGCAGTTCTTC.

The genes are TRBV10-3 and TRBJ1-2, with a tentative D call TRBD1 (5 bases). V was trimmed by 3 bases and J by 0 bases, leaving 14 bases between them. The CDR3 consists of 16 residues. Germline lookup yields CDR1 ENHRY and CDR2 SYGVKD. CDR3 amino acids: CAISESLRDSNYGYTF. The CDR3 nucleotides read TGTGCCATCAGTGAATCCCTCAGGGATTCTAACTATGGCTACACCTTC.

This clone was observed a few times. The chain has TRBV9 and TRBJ1-6; D ambiguous. Trimming pared 0 bases from V and 10 bases from J, leaving 11 bases between. Germline V gene data show CDR1 as SGDLS and CDR2 as YYNGEE. The CDR3 runs to 14 residues. CDR3 sequence: CASSVEGGGSPLHF. The CDR3 DNA reads as TGTGCCAGCAGCGTAGAAGGAGGCGGGTCACCCCTCCACTTT.

The chain couples TRBV2 to TRBJ2-5, with D possibly being TRBD1 (5 bases). The J call may be in error: the DNA end matches TRBJ2-7 better. This CDR3 contains 18 residues. The germline gives CDR1 SNHLY, CDR2 FYNNEI. In nucleotides, the CDR3 is TGTGCCAGCAGTGAAGCGGGTTCTTTTGGGGCCCCATCACACGAGCAGTACTTC. Amino acid sequence: CASSEAGSFGAPSHEQYF.

The V gene is TRBV15, the J gene TRBJ2-5, with D possibly TRBD1 on 5 matching bases. V lost 0 bases and J 7 bases, leaving 21 bases between the germline ends. CDR3 length: 17 residues. Germline CDR1 and CDR2: LNHNV and YYDKDF (reference sequence). CDR3 in DNA: TGTGCCACCAGCAGAGAGACAGATAGTCTATCAAGAGTGACCCAGTACTTC. This sequence encodes CATSRETDSLSRVTQYF.

The genes are TRBV29-1 and TRBJ1-1; 8 bases map to TRBD1. V lost 6 bases, J lost 0 bases, and 6 bases stayed unmatched. The CDR3 covers 14 residues. CDR1 is SQVTM and CDR2 is ANQGSEA in the germline V gene. The CDR3 region is CSVTYRGVNTEAFF. The CDR3 DNA reads as TGCAGCGTCACCTACAGGGGGGTGAACACTGAAGCTTTCTTT. The full variable domain, with the rest looked up from reference TRBV29-1 and TRBJ1-1, is SAVISQKPSRDICQRGTSLTIQCQVDSQVTMMFWYRQQPGQSLTLIATANQGSEATYESGFVIDKFPISRPNLTFSTLTVSNMSPEDSSIYLCSVTYRGVNTEAFFGQGTRLTVV.

This sequence joins TRBV27 and TRBJ2-1; maybe TRBD1 (5 bases). Trimming removed 3 bases from V and 8 bases from J, with 17 bases in between. The CDR3 totals 15 residues. Per the germline V gene, CDR1 is MNHEY and CDR2 is SMNVEV (reference sequence). The chain's CDR3 is CASSFRLTGRDEQFF. The CDR3 DNA sequence: TGTGCCAGCAGTTTCCGCCTCACAGGACGGGATGAGCAGTTCTTC.

The CDR3 DNA reads as TGTGCCAGCAGTCTACTCCCAGGGGTGTCGGGCTACACCTTC. Translation gives CASSLLPGVSGYTF. The V call is TRBV28, the J call TRBJ1-2; a weak D match, TRBD1 (6 bases). With 5 bases removed from V and 8 bases from J, the gap between germline ends came to 18 bases. The CDR3 runs 14 residues. Germline V gene sequence: CDR1 MDHEN, CDR2 SYDVKM.

This chain connects TRBV2 to TRBJ2-7, with 7 bases identical to TRBD1. The CDR3 runs 14 residues. J was trimmed by 4 bases and V by 6 bases; bases with no gene match: 9. Germline loops: CDR1 SNHLY, CDR2 FYNNEI. CDR3 loop: CASRVGQKSYEQYF. CDR3 DNA sequence: TGTGCCAGCAGGGTGGGACAGAAGTCTTACGAGCAGTACTTC.

This clone was recorded a few times. The chain links TRBV15 to TRBJ1-1; TRBD1 is a possible D gene (6 bases). CDR1 is LNHNV, CDR2 YYDKDF, per germline (reference sequence). CDR3 length: 15 amino acids. V was cut by 0 bases and J by 7 bases, with 15 bases left in between. The CDR3 nucleotides read TGTGCCACCAGCAGAGATGGGCGGGGGCGGGATGAAGCTTTCTTT. Translation gives CATSRDGRGRDEAFF.

The rearrangement joins TRBV4-3 to TRBJ1-2, with D perhaps TRBD1 (5 bases). CDR1 and CDR2 from the germline V gene are LGHNA and YSLEER. The V and J ends lost 0 bases and 8 bases respectively, with 13 bases between them. The CDR3 contains 14 residues. The CDR3 DNA follows: TGCGCCAGCAGCCAAGATCTAGGGGTTAAGGGCTACACCTTC. Protein: CASSQDLGVKGYTF.

CDR3 region: CASSLTAGNSPLHF. In DNA form, the CDR3 reads TGTGCCAGCAGCTTAACGGCCGGGAATTCACCCCTCCACTTT. This chain joins TRBV7-3 and TRBJ1-6; D unclear. CDR1 is SGHTA, CDR2 FQGTGA, per germline. Trimming took 0 bases from V and 7 from J, leaving 7 bases between them. The CDR3 contains 14 residues.

The chain uses TRBV5-1 and TRBJ2-1; D may be TRBD2 (7 bases). Trimming took off 0 bases at V and 2 bases at J, with 12 bases between the two ends. The CDR3 length is 16 residues. Germline V gene sequence: CDR1 SGHRS, CDR2 YFSETQ. The CDR3 bases are TGCGCCAGCAGCTTGGATGCGGGGGACACCTACAATGAGCAGTTCTTC. Protein product: CASSLDAGDTYNEQFF.

For this clone: An end of the junction differs from the germline gene, which may be a read error. V usage is TRBV7-9 and J usage is TRBJ1-6; maybe TRBD1 (6 bases). The germline CDR1 and CDR2 sequences are SEHNR and FQNEAQ (reference sequence). The CDR3 length is 16 residues. The CDR3 sequence: CSSGEKDSSYNSPLHF. The CDR3 coding sequence is TGTTCCAGCGGTGAGAAGGACAGCTCCTATAATTCACCCCTCCACTTT. The full variable domain, rest sourced from reference TRBV7-9 and TRBJ1-6, is DTGVSQNPRHKITKRGQNVTFRCDPISEHNRLYWYRQTLGQGPEFLTYFQNEAQLEKSRLLSDRFSAERPKGSFSTLEIQRTEQGDSAMYLCSSGEKDSSYNSPLHFGNGTRLTVT.

The chain is built from TRBV6-5 and TRBJ1-1; 9 bases agree with TRBD1. Germline assignment: CDR1 MNHEY and CDR2 SVGAGI. J was trimmed by 6 bases and V by 7 bases; bases with no gene match: 9. The CDR3 extends over 14 amino acids. CDR3 region: CASTGGQGTSEAFF. The CDR3 coding sequence is TGTGCCAGCACCGGAGGACAGGGGACCTCTGAAGCTTTCTTT.

The chain carries TRBV6-6 and TRBJ1-1; possible D gene TRBD1, 5 bases. CDR1 is MNHNY, CDR2 SVGAGI, per germline (reference sequence). The CDR3 length is 13 residues. Trimming pared 6 bases from V and 0 bases from J, leaving 8 bases between. The CDR3 DNA sequence: TGTGCCAGCAGCAGACAGATGAACACTGAAGCTTTCTTT. This gives the protein CASSRQMNTEAFF.